The rows below give T cell receptor beta chains drawn from one sample of a study of T-cell reconstitution after alpha-beta-depleted transplantation in children. MiXCR was run by TCRdb on the PCR reads, yielding one entry per CDR3 protein. The sample has about 610,000 distinct CDR3 sequences; over 9.5% are singletons. The sample consisted of PBMCs from the stem cell graft donor, taken from the stem cell graft. These receptors were obtained from a human donor who donated a stem cell graft to a child with acute myeloid leukemia. Both conserved end residues are part of each CDR3. The D gene is left open where the match is weak. Clone size is shown for a subset of rows, as once, few, many or a class of expanded clone.

d_call: .
v_call: TRBV27
j_call: TRBJ2-7
clone_size: .
cdr3_nt: TGTGCCAGCCGAGTTGTTGGGGCCTACGAGCAGTACTTC
cdr3_aa: CASRVVGAYEQYF

d_call: .
v_call: TRBV3-1
j_call: TRBJ2-5
clone_size: many
cdr3_nt: TGTGCCAGCACAGGACAGTTAGAGACCCAGTACTTC
cdr3_aa: CASTGQLETQYF

d_call: TRBD1
v_call: TRBV12-5
j_call: TRBJ2-1
clone_size: .
cdr3_nt: TGTGCTAGTGGTTTCGACAGGGTTAAGACTGAGCAGTTCTTC
cdr3_aa: CASGFDRVKTEQFF

d_call: .
v_call: TRBV5-5
j_call: TRBJ2-2
clone_size: .
cdr3_nt: TGTGCCAGCAGACCAGACAGCAACACCGGGGAGCTGTTTTTT
cdr3_aa: CASRPDSNTGELFF

d_call: .
v_call: TRBV3-1
j_call: TRBJ2-2
clone_size: .
cdr3_nt: TGTGCCAGCAGCCAGGTCACTAGCCAGAACACCGGGGAGCTGTTTTTT
cdr3_aa: CASSQVTSQNTGELFF

d_call: .
v_call: TRBV4-2
j_call: TRBJ2-1
clone_size: many
cdr3_nt: TGTGCCAGCAGCCAAGAGGAACTACTTACCTACAATGAGCAGTTCTTC
cdr3_aa: CASSQEELLTYNEQFF

d_call: .
v_call: TRBV20-1
j_call: TRBJ1-1
clone_size: .
cdr3_nt: TGCAGTGCTTATTTTGGGGGCAGCACTGAAGCTTTCTTT
cdr3_aa: CSAYFGGSTEAFF

d_call: .
v_call: TRBV20-1
j_call: TRBJ1-2
clone_size: few
cdr3_nt: TGCAGTGCTAGAGAATCCGGGGCAGTTAACTATGGCTACACCTTC
cdr3_aa: CSARESGAVNYGYTF

d_call: TRBD2
v_call: TRBV9
j_call: TRBJ2-1
clone_size: few
cdr3_nt: TGTGCCAGCAACGACGGCGGCGGGAGCTCCTACAATGAGCAGTTCTTC
cdr3_aa: CASNDGGGSSYNEQFF

d_call: .
v_call: TRBV7-2
j_call: TRBJ2-1
clone_size: .
cdr3_nt: TGTGCCAGCAGCTTAGCGGTGGGGAGTGGTGAGCAGTTCTTC
cdr3_aa: CASSLAVGSGEQFF

d_call: .
v_call: TRBV5-1
j_call: TRBJ2-5
clone_size: .
cdr3_nt: TGCGCCAGCAGCTTGACGGGAGCGGCAGAAGAGACCCAGTACTTC
cdr3_aa: CASSLTGAAEETQYF

d_call: .
v_call: TRBV6-5
j_call: TRBJ1-1
clone_size: .
cdr3_nt: TGTGCCAGCAGTTCCCCGGACACACCAAAGAACACTGAAGCTTTCTTT
cdr3_aa: CASSSPDTPKNTEAFF

d_call: .
v_call: TRBV6-1
j_call: TRBJ2-5
clone_size: .
cdr3_nt: TGTGCCAGCAGCCGAGAAATGGGGAGAGGGGTCCAAGAGACCCAGTACTTC
cdr3_aa: CASSREMGRGVQETQYF

d_call: .
v_call: TRBV10-2
j_call: TRBJ2-3
clone_size: many
cdr3_nt: TGCGCCAGCAGCCCTGTTTGGGGGGGCACAGATACGCAGTATTTT
cdr3_aa: CASSPVWGGTDTQYF

d_call: .
v_call: TRBV6-4
j_call: TRBJ1-1
clone_size: few
cdr3_nt: TGTGCCAGCAGTGACTCAAACCCCCAGTTCGCTGAAGCTTTCTTT
cdr3_aa: CASSDSNPQFAEAFF

d_call: TRBD1
v_call: TRBV6-1
j_call: TRBJ2-7
clone_size: .
cdr3_nt: TGTGCCAGCAGTGAAAGTACCGGGACAGGGGGCCACGAGCAGTACTTC
cdr3_aa: CASSESTGTGGHEQYF

d_call: .
v_call: TRBV12-3/TRBV12-4
j_call: TRBJ2-3
clone_size: .
cdr3_nt: TGTGCCAGCAGTCGACGCGGGAAGGTAGCAGATACGCAGTATTTT
cdr3_aa: CASSRRGKVADTQYF

d_call: .
v_call: TRBV20-1
j_call: TRBJ1-2
clone_size: few
cdr3_nt: TGCAGTGCTCCCCGTCCTTATAACTATGGCTACACCTTC
cdr3_aa: CSAPRPYNYGYTF

d_call: .
v_call: TRBV28
j_call: TRBJ1-1
clone_size: .
cdr3_nt: TGTGCCAGCAGGCACGGGAACACTGAAGCTTTCTTT
cdr3_aa: CASRHGNTEAFF

d_call: .
v_call: TRBV5-1
j_call: TRBJ1-2
clone_size: .
cdr3_nt: TGCGCCAGCAGCGAGGGACACGGTGTATATGGCTACACCTTC
cdr3_aa: CASSEGHGVYGYTF

d_call: .
v_call: TRBV20-1
j_call: TRBJ2-1
clone_size: few
cdr3_nt: TGCAGTGCTAGTTCCCGGAGCTCCTACAATGAGCAGTTCTTC
cdr3_aa: CSASSRSSYNEQFF

d_call: .
v_call: TRBV5-6
j_call: TRBJ2-2
clone_size: .
cdr3_nt: TGTGCCAGCAGCACTCGTTTTCCCGGGGAGCTGTTTTTT
cdr3_aa: CASSTRFPGELFF

d_call: .
v_call: TRBV25-1
j_call: TRBJ2-4
clone_size: many
cdr3_nt: TGTGCCAGCAGCCGGGGCCAGGACCAAGACTTTGGTCAGTACTTC
cdr3_aa: CASSRGQDQDFGQYF

d_call: TRBD1
v_call: TRBV5-1
j_call: TRBJ1-1
clone_size: .
cdr3_nt: TGCGCCAGCAGCTCAAGACAGGGTGTGGGAGCTTTCTTT
cdr3_aa: CASSSRQGVGAFF

d_call: .
v_call: TRBV29-1
j_call: TRBJ2-3
clone_size: many
cdr3_nt: TGCAGCGTTGACAGTACAGATACGCAGTATTTT
cdr3_aa: CSVDSTDTQYF

d_call: .
v_call: TRBV7-2
j_call: TRBJ2-2
clone_size: few
cdr3_nt: TGTGCCAGCGGGGGACGAGACACCGGGGAGCTGTTTTTT
cdr3_aa: CASGGRDTGELFF

d_call: .
v_call: TRBV4-2
j_call: TRBJ1-5
clone_size: few
cdr3_nt: TGTGCCAGCAGCCAAGAGGGGCAGGACCAAATGCCCCAGCATTTT
cdr3_aa: CASSQEGQDQMPQHF

d_call: TRBD1
v_call: TRBV18
j_call: TRBJ2-5
clone_size: few
cdr3_nt: TGTGCCAGCTCACACTGGGACAGGGGGCAAGAGACCCAGTACTTC
cdr3_aa: CASSHWDRGQETQYF

d_call: TRBD1
v_call: TRBV5-1
j_call: TRBJ1-4
clone_size: few
cdr3_nt: TGCGCCAGCAGACCGGGACAGGATGAGGAAAAACTGTTTTTT
cdr3_aa: CASRPGQDEEKLFF

d_call: .
v_call: TRBV7-2
j_call: TRBJ1-5
clone_size: .
cdr3_nt: TGTGCCAGCAGCCATAGGCGGGAGGGTAACAATCAGCCCCAGCATTTT
cdr3_aa: CASSHRREGNNQPQHF

d_call: .
v_call: TRBV7-2
j_call: TRBJ1-2
clone_size: .
cdr3_nt: TGTGCCAGCAGCTTCAGCCCGGGGCCCACTAACTATGGCTACACCTTC
cdr3_aa: CASSFSPGPTNYGYTF

d_call: .
v_call: TRBV29-1
j_call: TRBJ2-1
clone_size: .
cdr3_nt: TGCAGCGTTGAGCCAGGAGTCAATGAGCAGTTCTTC
cdr3_aa: CSVEPGVNEQFF

d_call: .
v_call: TRBV30
j_call: TRBJ2-5
clone_size: few
cdr3_nt: TGTGCCTGCGACAAGGACAGTCAAGAGACCCAGTACTTC
cdr3_aa: CACDKDSQETQYF

d_call: TRBD2
v_call: TRBV12-3/TRBV12-4
j_call: TRBJ2-1
clone_size: few
cdr3_nt: TGTGCCAGCAGCCAGACCCGGACTAGCGGGAGGTTGTTTGAGCAGTTCTTC
cdr3_aa: CASSQTRTSGRLFEQFF

d_call: TRBD2
v_call: TRBV6-1
j_call: TRBJ2-1
clone_size: few
cdr3_nt: TGTGCCAGCATCGCGACTAGCGGGAGAGATGGAACGTCCTACAATGAGCAGTTCTTC
cdr3_aa: CASIATSGRDGTSYNEQFF

d_call: TRBD2
v_call: TRBV9
j_call: TRBJ2-7
clone_size: few
cdr3_nt: TGTGCCAGCAGCGTAGCTACGACTCTCCCCGGGAGGGCTGACGAGCAGTACTTC
cdr3_aa: CASSVATTLPGRADEQYF

d_call: .
v_call: TRBV18
j_call: TRBJ2-7
clone_size: many
cdr3_nt: TGTGCCAGCTCACCACCAGGCAGGGGTGGACACGAGCAGTACTTC
cdr3_aa: CASSPPGRGGHEQYF

d_call: TRBD2
v_call: TRBV9
j_call: TRBJ2-5
clone_size: few
cdr3_nt: TGTGCCAGCAGCATGGGGACTAGCGGGAGTTTGGTAGAGACCCAGTACTTC
cdr3_aa: CASSMGTSGSLVETQYF

d_call: .
v_call: TRBV18
j_call: TRBJ1-2
clone_size: .
cdr3_nt: TGTGCCAGCTCACCACCTTCCCAGGGTGGCTACACCTTC
cdr3_aa: CASSPPSQGGYTF

d_call: .
v_call: TRBV7-2
j_call: TRBJ2-1
clone_size: many
cdr3_nt: TGTGCCAGCAGCTTAGCGCCGGGGCTAGAACAGTTCTTC
cdr3_aa: CASSLAPGLEQFF

d_call: .
v_call: TRBV13
j_call: TRBJ2-5
clone_size: many
cdr3_nt: TGTGCCAGCAGCTTAGACGGGGAGGTCCAAGAGACCCAGTACTTC
cdr3_aa: CASSLDGEVQETQYF

d_call: TRBD1
v_call: TRBV28
j_call: TRBJ2-1
clone_size: few
cdr3_nt: TGTGCCAGCACCCCGACTCCCTCAGGGGGCCATGAGCAGTTCTTC
cdr3_aa: CASTPTPSGGHEQFF

d_call: TRBD1
v_call: TRBV4-3
j_call: TRBJ1-4
clone_size: .
cdr3_nt: TGCGCCAGCAGCCAGGCCGGGACAGCGAATGAAAAACTGTTTTTT
cdr3_aa: CASSQAGTANEKLFF

d_call: TRBD1
v_call: TRBV6-1
j_call: TRBJ1-2
clone_size: .
cdr3_nt: TGCGCCAGCAGCCGCTCGGACAGGTTTTATGGCTACACCTTC
cdr3_aa: CASSRSDRFYGYTF

d_call: TRBD2
v_call: TRBV5-5
j_call: TRBJ2-1
clone_size: many
cdr3_nt: TGTGCCAGCAGGACCGGACTAGCGGGGGACAATGAGCAGTTCTTC
cdr3_aa: CASRTGLAGDNEQFF

d_call: .
v_call: TRBV5-1
j_call: TRBJ2-3
clone_size: .
cdr3_nt: TGCGCCAGCAGCCAAATCAGGGGCGGTACGCAGTATTTT
cdr3_aa: CASSQIRGGTQYF

d_call: TRBD1
v_call: TRBV29-1
j_call: TRBJ2-3
clone_size: many
cdr3_nt: TGCAGCGTCGAACAGGGGCGCGGGTCAGATACGCAGTATTTT
cdr3_aa: CSVEQGRGSDTQYF

d_call: .
v_call: TRBV20-1
j_call: TRBJ2-1
clone_size: .
cdr3_nt: TGCAGTGGACGAAACCCGAGGGGCATCGATGAGCAGTTCTTC
cdr3_aa: CSGRNPRGIDEQFF

d_call: .
v_call: TRBV20-1
j_call: TRBJ2-6
clone_size: many
cdr3_nt: TGCAGTGCTAGAAGCCAAGGGGGGGGGAGCTCTGGGGCCAACGTCCTGACTTTC
cdr3_aa: CSARSQGGGSSGANVLTF

d_call: .
v_call: TRBV11-2
j_call: TRBJ2-5
clone_size: many
cdr3_nt: TGTGCCAGCAGCTCAAGGAGGCAAGAGACCCAGTACTTC
cdr3_aa: CASSSRRQETQYF

d_call: .
v_call: TRBV6-5
j_call: TRBJ2-1
clone_size: many
cdr3_nt: TGTGCCAGCGGCTCCAGGGAATTGCTCTCCTACAATGAGCAGTTCTTC
cdr3_aa: CASGSRELLSYNEQFF

d_call: .
v_call: TRBV7-8
j_call: TRBJ2-2
clone_size: .
cdr3_nt: TGTGCCAGCACGGGGGACACCGGGGAGCTGTTTTTT
cdr3_aa: CASTGDTGELFF

d_call: TRBD2
v_call: TRBV11-2
j_call: TRBJ2-1
clone_size: many
cdr3_nt: TGTGCCAGCGGGGACCTAGCGGGCCTGGGGAATGAGCAGTTCTTC
cdr3_aa: CASGDLAGLGNEQFF

d_call: .
v_call: TRBV18
j_call: TRBJ2-1
clone_size: .
cdr3_nt: TGTGCCAGCTCACCAGTGGACAATGAGCAGTTCTTC
cdr3_aa: CASSPVDNEQFF

d_call: .
v_call: TRBV5-1
j_call: TRBJ2-2
clone_size: .
cdr3_nt: TGCGCCAGCAGCACGGGATCAAACCGGGAGCTGTTTTTT
cdr3_aa: CASSTGSNRELFF

d_call: .
v_call: TRBV29-1
j_call: TRBJ2-7
clone_size: many
cdr3_nt: TGCGGAGCCGGGAAGGGGTCCTACGAGCAGTACTTC
cdr3_aa: CGAGKGSYEQYF

d_call: TRBD2
v_call: TRBV28
j_call: TRBJ2-1
clone_size: .
cdr3_nt: TGTGCCAGCAGTTTTCCCGGACTAGCGGCCAATGAGCAGTTCTTC
cdr3_aa: CASSFPGLAANEQFF

d_call: TRBD2
v_call: TRBV10-3
j_call: TRBJ2-7
clone_size: .
cdr3_nt: TGTGCCATCAGTTGGGGAGGGACTCGGACCTACGAGCAGTACTTC
cdr3_aa: CAISWGGTRTYEQYF

d_call: .
v_call: TRBV27
j_call: TRBJ2-5
clone_size: .
cdr3_nt: TGTGCCAGCACCCTCGGGCCTCAAGAGACCCAGTACTTC
cdr3_aa: CASTLGPQETQYF